The 27 T cell receptor beta chains given below trace back to one sample, sequenced in a study of CD8 T cells in ankylosing spondylitis. TCRdb ran MiXCR on the 5' RACE reads and lists one entry per CDR3 protein. The table records 150,000 to 200,000 distinct CDR3 sequences, around 13% of them present only once. Sequencing used blood, either unsorted or a sorted T cell fraction (not recorded which). These receptors came from a male donor with ankylosing spondylitis or in good health (not recorded which).

V usage is TRBV3-1 and J usage is TRBJ2-6, with TRBD1 matching 11 bases. Per the germline V gene, CDR1 is LGHDT and CDR2 is YNNKEL (reference sequence). After removal of 5 bases from V and 2 bases from J, the junction contained 8 bases not matched to a gene. The CDR3 runs 18 residues. CDR3 sequence (DNA): TGTGCCAGCAGCAAAGGGGACAGGGGGGAACCTGGGGCCAACGTCCTGACTTTC. Translating gives CASSKGDRGEPGANVLTF. The full variable domain, in which reference TRBV3-1 and TRBJ2-6 provide the parts outside the CDR3, is DTAVSQTPKYLVTQMGNDKSIKCEQNLGHDTMYWYKQDSKKFLKIMFSYNNKELIINETVPNRFSPKSPDKAHLNLHINSLELGDSAVYFCASSKGDRGEPGANVLTFGAGSRLTVL.

The rearrangement links TRBV11-1 to TRBJ2-1, with 13 bases fitting TRBD2. This CDR3 contains 19 residues. Germline-derived CDR1 and CDR2 are SGHAT and FQDESV (reference sequence). The V and J ends lost 4 bases and 0 bases, in that order; junction bases with no gene match: 9. The CDR3 bases are TGTGCCAGCAGCTCGGAGACTAGCGGGAGGCCGAGCTCCTACAATGAGCAGTTCTTC. Translating gives CASSSETSGRPSSYNEQFF.

In this sample, this clonotype turned up many times. The rearrangement links TRBV27 to TRBJ2-7; the match to TRBD2 covers 13 bases. Trimming at V came to 5 bases and at J to 1 base, leaving 5 bases not matched to a gene. This CDR3 has 16 amino acids. The V gene's germline CDR1 is MNHEY and CDR2 SMNVEV (reference sequence). The CDR3 reads CASSPGLAGVSYEQYF. CDR3 sequence (DNA): TGTGCCAGCAGTCCCGGACTAGCGGGAGTATCCTACGAGCAGTACTTC.

In nucleotides, the CDR3 is TGCGCCAGCAGCTCGGGACTAGCGGGAGGGCGGCTAGATACGCAGTATTTT. Translation: CASSSGLAGGRLDTQYF. The chain couples TRBV5-1 to TRBJ2-3; 16 bases line up with TRBD2. The germline V gene has CDR1 SGHRS and CDR2 YFSETQ. Trimming at V came to 3 bases and at J to 5 bases, leaving 6 bases not matched to a gene. The CDR3 length is 17 residues.

The rearrangement joins TRBV11-2 to TRBJ2-3; the match to TRBD2 covers 7 bases. V was clipped by 4 bases and J by 2 bases; unmatched bases: 6. CDR3 size: 15 residues. The germline gives CDR1 SGHAT, CDR2 FQNNGV. Here the CDR3 reads CASSYTGTTTDTQYF. The CDR3 DNA follows: TGTGCCAGCAGCTATACCGGGACTACCACAGATACGCAGTATTTT.

This clonotype counts as medium-sized. The chain recombines TRBV5-1 with TRBJ2-5, with D perhaps being TRBD1 or TRBD2 (5 bases each). V dropped 1 base and J dropped 3 bases, with 13 bases sitting between them. Germline V gives CDR1 SGHRS, CDR2 YFSETQ. CDR3 length equals 15 residues. The CDR3 is CASSLLRVGEETQYF. The CDR3 DNA is TGCGCCAGCAGCTTGCTCAGGGTGGGGGAAGAGACCCAGTACTTC.

The V and J genes are TRBV6-1 and TRBJ1-1; TRBD1 agrees at 7 bases. Germline assignment: CDR1 MNHNS and CDR2 SASEGT. This CDR3 contains 17 residues. V lost 5 bases and J lost 5; bases outside the gene matches: 17. The CDR3 nucleotides are TGTGCCAGCAGTCTCCTGTTGGCGACAGGGCGGATAACTGAAGCTTTCTTT. It encodes CASSLLLATGRITEAFF.

This clonotype was seen ten or more times. CDR3 protein: CSAFQETQYF. The CDR3 DNA is TGCAGTGCTTTTCAAGAGACCCAGTACTTC. This chain connects TRBV20-1 to TRBJ2-5; D is unclear. Germline CDR1 is DFQATT and CDR2 is SNEGSKA (reference sequence). The CDR3 runs 10 residues. V lost 5 bases and J lost 2, with 3 bases in between.

There are many counts of this clonotype. The chain joins TRBV5-5 to TRBJ2-1; 11 positions match TRBD2. Germline lookup yields CDR1 SGHKS and CDR2 YYEKEE (reference sequence). The CDR3 extends over 15 amino acids. V was clipped by 2 bases and J by 6 bases; unmatched bases: 4. Here the CDR3 DNA reads TGTGCCAGCAGCTTCTTCACTAGCGGGAGCAATGAGCAGTTCTTC. Translated: CASSFFTSGSNEQFF. Using reference TRBV5-5 and TRBJ2-1 for the parts outside the CDR3, the full variable domain is DAGVTQSPTHLIKTRGQQVTLRCSPISGHKSVSWYQQVLGQGPQFIFQYYEKEERGRGNFPDRFSARQFPNYSSELNVNALLLGDSALYLCASSFFTSGSNEQFFGPGTRLTVL.

The J gene is TRBJ2-5, the V gene TRBV14; D unclear. CDR1 is SGHDN and CDR2 is FVKESK in the germline V gene. The CDR3 covers 14 residues. The V and J ends lost 3 bases and 2 bases respectively, with 10 bases between them. CDR3 in DNA: TGTGCCAGCAGCCATGTCGATTTACAAGAGACCCAGTACTTC. This translates into CASSHVDLQETQYF.

The chain is built from TRBV12-3 or TRBV12-4 and TRBJ2-4; D is unclear. Trimming pared 3 bases from V and 0 bases from J, leaving 6 bases between. CDR3 size: 14 residues. This CDR3 is CASSFGGAKNIQYF. CDR3 DNA: TGTGCCAGCAGTTTTGGCGGAGCCAAAAACATTCAGTACTTC.

The chain carries TRBV7-6 and TRBJ2-3; D gene ambiguous. Between the trimmed V and J ends, which lost 0 bases and 4 bases, there was a span of 8 bases. The germline V gene has CDR1 SGHVS and CDR2 FNYEAQ. CDR3 length: 14 residues. The CDR3 loop is CASSLAGIADTQYF. The CDR3 bases are TGTGCCAGCAGCTTAGCTGGAATTGCAGATACGCAGTATTTT. Based on the CDR3 plus reference TRBV7-6 and TRBJ2-3, the full variable domain is GAGVSQSPRYKVTKRGQDVALRCDPISGHVSLYWYRQALGQGPEFLTYFNYEAQQDKSGLPNDRFSAERPEGSISTLTIQRTEQRDSAMYRCASSLAGIADTQYFGPGTRLTVL.

Worth noting for this clonotype: Sequence at one end of the junction differs from germline and may be a read error. The chain joins TRBV12-5 to TRBJ1-2; weak D call: TRBD1 (6 bases). CDR1 LGHNT and CDR2 FRNRAP come from the germline V gene. This CDR3 region has 14 residues. The CDR3 sequence: CGSGWDTPNYGYTF. CDR3 DNA sequence: TGTGGTAGTGGTTGGGACACCCCTAACTATGGCTACACCTTC.

This clonotype was detected only a few times. The chain has TRBV20-1 and TRBJ2-1; 7 nucleotides align to TRBD2. CDR1 DFQATT and CDR2 SNEGSKA come from the germline V gene (reference sequence). Unmatched junction bases numbered 4, after V lost 5 bases and J lost 0 bases. The CDR3 is 14 amino acids. The CDR3 loop is CSALGLDSYNEQFF. The CDR3 DNA reads as TGCAGTGCTCTCGGACTAGACTCCTACAATGAGCAGTTCTTC.

The table lists this clonotype with a few counts. The V and J genes are TRBV11-2 and TRBJ2-4, with a possible D match to TRBD1 (5 bases). Germline V gene data show CDR1 as SGHAT and CDR2 as FQNNGV. V was shortened by 1 base and J by 8 bases, with 15 bases between the two germline ends. The CDR3 has 15 amino acids. CDR3 region: CASSLGPRALDIQYF. DNA of the CDR3: TGTGCCAGCAGCTTAGGTCCCAGGGCCCTGGACATTCAGTACTTC.

This clonotype was recorded a few times. This rearrangement joins TRBV15 to TRBJ2-2; TRBD2 agrees at 7 bases. V dropped 0 bases and J dropped 7; count of bases not matched to a gene: 8. Germline V gives CDR1 LNHNV, CDR2 YYDKDF (reference sequence). The CDR3 runs to 16 residues. The CDR3 loop reads CATSRDEGGPGGELFF. The CDR3, as DNA: TGTGCCACCAGCAGAGATGAGGGAGGGCCAGGCGGGGAGCTGTTTTTT.

This chain joins TRBV7-9 and TRBJ2-5, with D uncertain. The CDR3 totals 14 residues. The V end was cut by 5 bases, the J end by 1 base, with 11 bases between. Germline loops: CDR1 SEHNR, CDR2 FQNEAQ (reference sequence). The CDR3 sequence is CASSTTTSQETQYF. The CDR3 bases are TGTGCCAGCAGCACAACGACATCCCAAGAGACCCAGTACTTC.

This clonotype was picked up a small number of times. Written as DNA, the CDR3 is TGCAGTGCCCGTACTAGCGGGAGTAGCGAGACCCAGTACTTC. The encoded protein is CSARTSGSSETQYF. V and J are TRBV20-1 and TRBJ2-5, with 11 bases fitting TRBD2. The CDR3 spans 14 residues. Germline CDR1 DFQATT, CDR2 SNEGSKA (reference sequence). Trimming at V came to 6 bases and at J to 5 bases, leaving 8 bases not matched to a gene.

The V gene is TRBV5-1, the J gene TRBJ2-1, with D maybe TRBD2 (5 bases). Germline lookup yields CDR1 SGHRS and CDR2 YFSETQ. V lost 4 bases and J lost 4, with 12 bases in between. The CDR3 sequence is 14 residues long. CDR3 sequence (DNA): TGCGCCAGCAGCCCACTAGGCGGATACAATGAGCAGTTCTTC. Its translation: CASSPLGGYNEQFF.

The chain combines TRBV12-3 or TRBV12-4 with TRBJ2-7; 7 bases agree with TRBD2. V shed 4 bases, J shed 2 bases, and the junction held 5 bases outside the gene matches. The CDR3 has 14 amino acids. The DNA for the CDR3 is TGTGCCAGCAGTTGGGGGGAGGGGACCTACGAGCAGTACTTC. This sequence encodes CASSWGEGTYEQYF.

The chain employs TRBV7-9 and TRBJ2-3, with TRBD2 matching over 10 bases. Germline V gives CDR1 SEHNR, CDR2 FQNEAQ (reference sequence). Trimming at V came to 5 bases and at J to 6 bases, leaving 5 bases not matched to a gene. This CDR3 has 14 residues. The DNA of the CDR3 is TGTGCCAGCAGCCATACTAGCGGGGTGGATACGCAGTATTTT. Amino acids: CASSHTSGVDTQYF.

This clonotype was detected a few times. This chain connects TRBV20-1 to TRBJ1-1, with D hard to call. The V end lost 6 bases, the J end lost 1 base, and 18 bases lay between the germline ends. Germline CDR1 is DFQATT and CDR2 is SNEGSKA (reference sequence). The CDR3 covers 15 residues. The CDR3 coding sequence is TGCAGTGCCCCCCCGAGGGTGGTGGGGAACACTGAAGCTTTCTTT. It encodes CSAPPRVVGNTEAFF.

CDR3 DNA: TGCGCCAGCAGCTTGGTACAGGGAATGCCCCATGAGCAGTTCTTC. Translation: CASSLVQGMPHEQFF. The chain has TRBV5-1 and TRBJ2-1, with TRBD1 as a possible D gene (6 bases). The CDR3 length is 15 residues. V lost 0 bases to trimming and J lost 8 bases, with 15 bases between them. Germline assignment: CDR1 SGHRS and CDR2 YFSETQ.

In this sample, this clonotype turned up a few times. The gene calls are TRBV2 and TRBJ2-7; 9 positions agree with TRBD1. The CDR3 has 14 residues. The junction had 10 bases not matched to a gene; V was cut back by 7 bases and J by 6 bases. CDR1 and CDR2 from the germline V gene are SNHLY and FYNNEI. The CDR3 DNA sequence: TGTGCCAGCACTCCGGGACAGGGTATAGGCGAGCAGTACTTC. It encodes CASTPGQGIGEQYF.

The CDR3 reads CASSLTPTGELFF. CDR3 nucleotide sequence: TGCGCCAGCAGCCTAACGCCAACCGGGGAGCTGTTTTTT. The V call is TRBV5-1, the J call TRBJ2-2; unclear D gene. Germline V CDR1 and CDR2: SGHRS, YFSETQ. The length of the CDR3 is 13 residues. With 4 bases removed from V and 5 bases from J, the gap between germline ends came to 9 bases.

This clonotype has a count of ten or more. The J gene is TRBJ2-7, the V gene TRBV29-1; D is possibly TRBD1 (7 bases). Trimming took 3 bases from V and 8 from J, leaving 17 bases between them. The CDR3 length is 13 residues. The V gene's germline CDR1 is SQVTM and CDR2 ANQGSEA. The CDR3 coding sequence is TGCAGCGTTGATGATCAGGCAGGGGGGAAGCAGTACTTC. As protein: CSVDDQAGGKQYF.

In this sample, this clonotype turned up a few times. This chain joins TRBV3-1 and TRBJ2-1; perhaps TRBD2 as D (5 bases). There are 16 residues in the CDR3. From germline, CDR1 is LGHDT and CDR2 YNNKEL (reference sequence). V lost 1 base, J lost 6 bases, and 16 bases lay in between. The CDR3: CASSQGLPSWPNEQFF. In DNA form, the CDR3 reads TGTGCCAGCAGCCAAGGACTACCTAGTTGGCCCAATGAGCAGTTCTTC.